This is a list of T cell receptor beta chains from one sample in a study of OX40 agonist ivuxolimab in advanced cancers. Some clones are missing from TCRdb's copy, which holds only in-frame ones; the method was immunoSEQ multiplex PCR. The data hold fewer than 90,000 clones, with roughly 91% observed a single time. Here the sequenced sample was CD4+ or CD8+ T cells sorted from blood, taken in a trial of the OX40 agonist ivuxolimab. All receptors derive from an adult with an advanced solid tumor such as melanoma, head and neck, liver or kidney cancer. Both conserved end residues are part of each CDR3. Each record gives: V gene, J gene, clone size, D gene, CDR3 DNA, CDR3 protein. D genes are given only for firm matches. Size is omitted from some rows. Given values are once, few, many or a class for expanded clones.

TRBV5-1	TRBJ2-3	.	TRBD1	TGCGCCAGCAGCTTGGTACAGGGGAACACAGATACGCAGTATTTT	CASSLVQGNTDTQYF
TRBV2	TRBJ2-7	.	.	TGTGCCAGCGGACGCGGGGTTTTTGAGGGTTTCGAGCAGTACTTC	CASGRGVFEGFEQYF
TRBV19	TRBJ1-1	.	.	TGTGCCAGTAGTACCTCAGGGGCCGAAGCTTTCTTT	CASSTSGAEAFF
TRBV6-1	TRBJ2-3	.	.	TGTGCCAGCAGAGCACAGGGGACTAGCACAGATACGCAGTATTTT	CASRAQGTSTDTQYF
TRBV9	TRBJ2-2	few	TRBD1	TGTGCCAGCAGCCAAGGACAGGGGGCCACCGGGGAGCTGTTTTTT	CASSQGQGATGELFF
TRBV5-1	TRBJ1-1	.	.	TGCGCCAGCAGCTATCACGGGGGGGCCACTGAAGCTTTCTTT	CASSYHGGATEAFF
TRBV5-1	TRBJ2-1	.	TRBD2	TGCGCCAGCAGCCTTAGCGGGTTCGGCAATGAGCAGTTCTTC	CASSLSGFGNEQFF
TRBV28	TRBJ2-4	once	.	TGTGCCAGGACGAATGGCCTTCAGTACTTC	CARTNGLQYF
TRBV28	TRBJ2-7	.	.	TGTGCCAGCAGTCCCAGAGGGGAGGGGGGATTCGAGCAGTACTTC	CASSPRGEGGFEQYF
TRBV7-2	TRBJ2-2	.	.	TGTGCCAGCAGCTTGGACGCTACGAACACCGGGGAGCTGTTTTTT	CASSLDATNTGELFF
TRBV5-1	TRBJ1-5	.	.	TGCGCCAGCAGCTTGGAGGGAGATAGCAATCAGCCCCAGCATTTT	CASSLEGDSNQPQHF
TRBV28	TRBJ2-7	.	.	TGTGCCAGCACTAGACAGGTAGGGCCCTACGAGCAGTACTTC	CASTRQVGPYEQYF
TRBV28	TRBJ2-7	.	.	TGTGCCAGCAGTCTGTCGACCAGAGCCTACGAGCAGTACTTC	CASSLSTRAYEQYF
TRBV7-2	TRBJ2-1	.	TRBD2	TGTGCCAGCAGCACCAAAGCGGGGACTAGCGTAGTGAGGCAGTTCTTC	CASSTKAGTSVVRQFF
TRBV18	TRBJ1-4	.	.	TGTGCCAGCTCACCTCAAAATGAAAAACTGTTTTTT	CASSPQNEKLFF
TRBV19	TRBJ1-1	.	TRBD1	TGTGCCAGCTCAGGGGGCTATATGAACACTGAAGCTTTCTTT	CASSGGYMNTEAFF
TRBV7-2	TRBJ1-4	.	TRBD1	TGTGCCAGCAGCTTCGGAGGGGGCAATGAAAAACTGTTTTTT	CASSFGGGNEKLFF
TRBV11-2	TRBJ2-4	.	TRBD1	TGTGCCAGCAGCTCAGGACAGGGGGTTTTGAACATTCAGTACTTC	CASSSGQGVLNIQYF
TRBV7-6	TRBJ1-5	.	.	TGTGCCAGCAGCTTAGTAGTAAAGGCAGGGAGGCAGCCCCAGCATTTT	CASSLVVKAGRQPQHF
TRBV2	TRBJ2-3	.	TRBD2	TGTGCCAGCACCCTGATGACTAGCGGCACAGATACGCAGTATTTT	CASTLMTSGTDTQYF
TRBV6-6	TRBJ2-4	.	.	TGTGCCAGCAGTTACACCGGGGCCAAAAACATTCAGTACTTC	CASSYTGAKNIQYF
TRBV5-1	TRBJ1-2	.	TRBD1	TGCGCCAGCAGCTCAGGGACAGCTAACTATGGCTACACCTTC	CASSSGTANYGYTF
TRBV5-1	TRBJ2-2	.	TRBD1	TGCGCCAGCCGACCGGGACAGGGGGCTGGGGAGCTGTTTTTT	CASRPGQGAGELFF
TRBV7-2	TRBJ2-6	.	TRBD1	TGTGCCAGCAGCTCACAGGGGACCGGGGCCAACGTCCTGACTTTC	CASSSQGTGANVLTF
TRBV28	TRBJ2-7	.	.	TGTGCCAGCAGTGTCCCCGGCACCTACGAGCAGTACTTC	CASSVPGTYEQYF
TRBV5-1	TRBJ1-1	.	TRBD1	TGCGCCAGCAGCCCTGGACAGGGGGTCGCTGAAGCTTTCTTT	CASSPGQGVAEAFF
TRBV29-1	TRBJ2-7	.	TRBD2	TGCAGCGCCTGGGACTATGGCTACGAGCAGTACTTC	CSAWDYGYEQYF
TRBV5-1	TRBJ2-5	.	.	TGCGCCAGCAGCTCAAACGTAGGGGGCCAAGAGACCCAGTACTTC	CASSSNVGGQETQYF
TRBV19	TRBJ1-2	.	.	TGTGCCAGTAGTACGGCATCCACGACTAACTATGGCTACACCTTC	CASSTASTTNYGYTF
TRBV7-8	TRBJ1-3	.	.	TGTGCCAGCAGCCAAAAGGCCCACTCTGGAAACACCATATATTTT	CASSQKAHSGNTIYF
TRBV10-3	TRBJ2-2	.	.	TGTGCCATCACCGGAGGGGGGTATGGCGGGGAGCTGTTTTTT	CAITGGGYGGELFF
TRBV28	TRBJ2-1	.	.	TGTGCCAGCTGGGGGGACACCGCATACAATGAGCAGTTCTTC	CASWGDTAYNEQFF
TRBV29-1	TRBJ2-1	once	.	TGCAGCGTGGAGACTAGTTTTGGCAATGAGCAGTTCTTC	CSVETSFGNEQFF
TRBV11-2	TRBJ1-3	.	.	TGTGCCAGCGGTATTGGGGCGCGGGACACCATATATTTT	CASGIGARDTIYF
TRBV10-2	TRBJ2-7	.	.	TGCGCCAGCAGATTGAGTAGGCTAGACTCCTACGAGCAGTACTTC	CASRLSRLDSYEQYF
TRBV10-3	TRBJ1-1	.	.	TGTGCCATCACTCCGAGGACAGAAGGTGAAGCTTTCTTT	CAITPRTEGEAFF
TRBV5-1	TRBJ2-7	once	.	TGCGCCAGCACCTTAACTTCTGACGGTATCCTACGAGAGCAGTACTTC	CASTLTSDGILREQYF